The rows below give T cell receptor beta chains drawn from one sample of a study of cytomegalovirus exposure and HLA in healthy donors. This table comes from immunoSEQ multiplex PCR, and its TCRdb copy is limited to in-frame clones, with some not included. The sample is made up of 200,000 or so clones, and the top ten hold roughly 0.7% of it. The sample consisted of PBMCs. The receptors originated from a boy aged 10-17 years in good health and CMV-seronegative. CDR3s leave out the opening cysteine and the closing phenylalanine or tryptophan. The D gene is left open where the match is weak.

v_gene: TRBV9
d_gene: NA
len: 14
j_gene: TRBJ1-2
CDR3aa: ASSPKGRPVNYGYT

v_gene: TRBV7-2
d_gene: TRBD1
len: 13
j_gene: TRBJ1-5
CDR3aa: ASSLRGHSNQPQH

v_gene: TRBV2
d_gene: TRBD1
len: 15
j_gene: TRBJ2-2
CDR3aa: ASSEARDRPNTGELF

v_gene: TRBV9
d_gene: TRBD1
len: 12
j_gene: TRBJ1-4
CDR3aa: ASSVGQGVEKLF

v_gene: TRBV4-1
d_gene: NA
len: 13
j_gene: TRBJ2-7
CDR3aa: ASSQDLDRTYEQY

v_gene: TRBV4-2
d_gene: TRBD1
len: 14
j_gene: TRBJ1-5
CDR3aa: ASSQKDRGGYQPQH

v_gene: TRBV28
d_gene: TRBD1
len: 11
j_gene: TRBJ2-1
CDR3aa: ASSRQGSDEQF

v_gene: TRBV30
d_gene: TRBD2
len: 15
j_gene: TRBJ2-3
CDR3aa: AWSVARTSGITDTQY

v_gene: TRBV5-3
d_gene: TRBD1
len: 12
j_gene: TRBJ1-3
CDR3aa: ARSSTGPGNTIY

v_gene: TRBV11-2
d_gene: NA
len: 13
j_gene: TRBJ1-3
CDR3aa: ASSLFPQAGNTIY

v_gene: TRBV4-1
d_gene: TRBD2
len: 16
j_gene: TRBJ2-5
CDR3aa: ASSQGASAGGSQETQY

v_gene: TRBV6-5
d_gene: NA
len: 9
j_gene: TRBJ1-2
CDR3aa: ASSSNYGYT

v_gene: TRBV5-6
d_gene: NA
len: 10
j_gene: TRBJ1-5
CDR3aa: ASSLRDQPQH

v_gene: TRBV28
d_gene: TRBD2
len: 11
j_gene: TRBJ2-7
CDR3aa: ASSFRGGNEQY

v_gene: TRBV28
d_gene: TRBD2
len: 14
j_gene: TRBJ2-1
CDR3aa: ASISYRLAGTNEQF

v_gene: TRBV19
d_gene: NA
len: 13
j_gene: TRBJ1-2
CDR3aa: ASSHERSMGAGYT

v_gene: TRBV16
d_gene: NA
len: 12
j_gene: TRBJ2-7
CDR3aa: ASSHDGTLYEQY